The clone carrying this TCR beta chain was counted once. The antigen is undetermined. This entry belongs to a study of post-analysis software for immune sequencing data. Study details: Secondary progressive, relapsing-remitting and progressive-relapsing multiple sclerosis were among the included disease courses. Findings and limits, study-wide: Higher frequency in patients than in controls was seen for a handful of TRBV segments, with TRBV5-6, TRBV5-1 and TRBV20-1 among them.

Every TCR beta cDNA library bore unique molecular identifiers. One entry per CDR3 protein results from TCRdb running MiXCR on the PCR reads. The sample includes approximately 660,000 distinct CDR3 sequences, around 60% of them seen just once. The CDR3 is made up of 16 amino acids. Trimming stripped 3 bases from V and 6 bases from J, with 19 bases between. The sample taken for sequencing was blood. This receptor was taken from a girl between 2 and 10 years old with multiple sclerosis. V gene TRBV12-3 or TRBV12-4 combines with J gene TRBJ2-3; weak D call: TRBD1 (6 bases). CDR3 coding DNA: TGTGCCAGCAGTTTGGGTGTTGAGAGGGGGAAGGATACGCAGTATTTT. Translating it yields CASSLGVERGKDTQYF.